This T cell receptor beta chain was recovered during a study of OX40 agonist ivuxolimab in advanced cancers. Broader study findings: Low normalized T-cell clonal expansion was also seen in some nonresponders.

The ends were cut back, 5 bases at V and 5 bases at J, with 15 bases in the middle. The CDR3 sequence is 14 residues long. Germline lookup yields CDR1 SGHTA and CDR2 FQGNSA. TCRdb keeps only in-frame clones here, not all; method: immunoSEQ multiplex PCR. The table has 130,000 or so clones, approximately 90% seen once. This clone has only one observation. Antigen unknown. Sequenced material: CD4+ or CD8+ T cells sorted from blood, taken in a trial of the OX40 agonist ivuxolimab. The sequence was obtained from an adult with an advanced solid tumor such as melanoma, head and neck, liver or kidney cancer. The chain carries TRBV7-2 and TRBJ1-2; D is undetermined. CDR3 in amino acids: CASSPSSEFYGYTF. Written as DNA, the CDR3 is TGTGCCAGCAGCCCATCCTCAGAGTTTTATGGCTACACCTTC.